This section outlines one T cell receptor beta chain sequence together with its context. No antigen is known for it. There are no base qualities to consult, and no much larger clone falls within one base. To prepare the library, the immunoSEQ multiplex PCR assay was applied. For the multiplex PCR, a mixture combining 60 forward primers for TCR Vbeta segments and 13 reverse primers for TCR Jbeta segments was used. The CDR3 region of rearranged TCR beta genes was amplified from genomic DNA with a multiplex PCR assay. On the Illumina HiSeq System, the amplified TCR beta libraries were sequenced as 87-base-pair reads. The authors' analysis ran thus. A later analysis counted about 80 million unique TCR beta chains across the 550 to 750 repertoires, and some 11 million of these chains were shared by at least two donors. To remove PCR and sequencing errors, raw reads were error-corrected and collapsed into unique sequences using a nearest-neighbor algorithm that merged closely related sequences. To assign V, D and J gene segments, CDR3 sequences were aligned to IMGT reference sequences. Each retained sequence needed at least a six-nucleotide match to both a V gene segment and a J gene segment. Rearrangements were classified as productive when the CDR3 lacked stop codons and remained in frame with V and J, and all other rearrangements were classified as non-productive. CDR3 was defined by IMGT convention, running from the second conserved V-encoded cysteine to the conserved J-encoded phenylalanine. Sequences without an unambiguous match to a single V gene segment were excluded from the earlier analysis of a few hundred of the donors. In an earlier analysis of 587 of the donors, V segments were called functional above 56.7% productive rearrangements and were called segregating when the between-donor standard deviation exceeded 5%. To diagnose cytomegalovirus status from the catalog of TCR beta chain sequences, a statistical classification framework was built. A later analysis assigned V and J genes by comparing TCR nucleotide sequences with IMGT/GENE-DB human TR gene sequences. The TCRdist pipeline was used in a later analysis to assign CDR3 sequences and most-parsimonious VDJ recombination scenarios. In a later analysis, each TCR beta chain was defined by its CDR3 amino acid sequence together with its V-gene family, and reads lacking a unique V-gene family were excluded. A later analysis removed several hundred highly shared, low-generation-probability nucleotide sequences to deal with suspected cross-contamination and a sequencing artifact. A later analysis calculated a clonal expansion index for each public chain from normalized within-repertoire ranks of inferred template counts. Generation probabilities in a later analysis came from a VDJ recombination model fitted to out-of-frame rearrangements, and those results were checked against IGoR. Hypergeometric tests were used in a later analysis to score TCR-TCR, TCR-HLA and TCR-CMV co-occurrence, with a repertoire-size bias correction applied to the TCR pairs. To estimate false discovery rates, a later analysis permuted the HLA or CMV assignments 20 times. In a later analysis, co-occurring TCRs were grouped using DBSCAN, and TCRdist sequence similarity was added for clustering within HLA-allele-positive subsets. For co-occurrence clustering, repertoires with fewer than 30,000 or more than 120,000 public chains were excluded, along with about five repertoires with anomalous nucleotide sharing. Here the immuneACCESS table is served through TCRdb, limited to in-frame sequences with V and J called. Missing clones are a known gap in these copies; in checked studies unresolved V genes cover under half, and the rest lacks a known reason. D and trimming come from the DNA, and the V and J calls and clone size come from that table. For this sample the table gives 75,000 to 95,000 clones, of which about 73% were detected only once. The top ten clonotypes cover about 4.5% of the sample.

The source of the sample is a study of cytomegalovirus exposure and HLA in healthy donors (dated by TCRdb to about 2017). Describing the broader study: In an earlier analysis of roughly 500 of the donors, approximately 300 Gb of sequence data and 120 million or so unique TCR beta sequences from 150 million to 200 million T cells were reported. In a later genetic analysis, genome-wide SNP genotypes for 398 of the 666 donors were used, and that subset was treated as a discovery cohort. An earlier analysis of 587 of the donors applied high-throughput TCR beta sequencing to assess whether each TCR beta V gene segment acted as functional or pseudogenic. All discovery cohort repertoires had been generated on a single sequencing platform. Using immunosequencing, the study profiled T cell repertoires from some 670 subjects and related those repertoires to cytomegalovirus serostatus. The study aimed to test whether cataloging public T cell receptors could reveal signatures of past pathogen exposure. In a later analysis, previously published TCR beta repertoires from roughly 710 donors were re-analyzed and high-resolution HLA genotyping was added so that TCR occurrence patterns could be studied. An early release that covered about 640 HLA-typed donors contained 300 to 350 gigabases of sequencing data and 85 million to 100 million unique TCR sequences. Because of strong linkage in the cohort, 4 to 6 DR-DQ haplotypes were treated as single units for association and clustering. Typing coverage differed by locus: A, B, C, DRB1 and DQB1 were typed in roughly 629-630 donors, DQA1 in 522, DPA1 in around 600, and DPB1 in just under 480. Of the roughly 410 genotyped donors, approximately 81% were placed in the genetic ancestry cluster associated with self-reported Caucasian donors. A separate validation cohort of approximately 120 different subjects was used in addition to the 666-subject first cohort. In the later analysis, no new phenotypic data were used to find candidate immune exposures; instead, reliance was placed on TCR beta sequences and their occurrence across donors. Among about 400 genotyped donors of the cohort, an average of approximately 240,000 unique TCR beta nucleotide sequences was sequenced per donor, of which 15% to 20% were non-productive. HLA typing covered class I and class II loci at four-digit resolution. Alongside the repertoire data, information on donor age, sex, ethnicity and CMV serostatus was compiled. High-throughput TCR immunosequencing, statistical association of individual TCRs with disease status, and machine learning were combined to predict cytomegalovirus infection status.

In total, 600 or so healthy bone marrow donors made up the cohort. At the time of sampling, all cohort members were nominally healthy, though unrecorded immune exposures were likely present. The donor was CMV seropositive and was included in the group of 250 to 300 seropositive cohort members. A peripheral blood sample was collected from each donor, and TCR beta sequencing was performed on peripheral blood mononuclear cells. Genomic DNA extraction from the blood cell samples was performed with the Qiagen DNeasy Blood Extraction Kit. The paper's findings and limits, for the study overall: Most TCR sequences were seen in very few donors, while some public TCRs were found in many individuals. In a later analysis, around 17,000 TCR beta sequences were associated with specific HLA alleles at a false discovery rate of 0.05. The authors suggested that the approach could potentially be extended to other disease states and immunological phenotypes. V-gene and J-gene trimming of TCR beta chains was associated with a missense DCLRE1C variant in a later genetic analysis, and the association was replicated in an independent cohort. Because HLA typing was unavailable for some donors at each locus, only the typed subset was used in association tests. Because counts were too low, approximately 18 rarely observed V segments, including chromosome 9 orphons, were excluded from the earlier analysis of a few hundred of the donors. This cohort had only TCR beta chains sequenced, and the lack of alpha or paired-chain data limited which features could be detected. Compared with the roughly 600-donor mean, donors in an Asian-associated ancestry cluster had fewer N-insertions in productive TCRs, according to a later genetic analysis. Broadly in line with IMGT annotations, most TCR beta V segments showed up in productive rearrangements about 87% or about 30% of the time in an earlier analysis of about 500 of the donors. For the cohort, immune exposure information was limited to CMV serostatus. According to a later analysis, TCR association rates differed among HLA loci, with DRB1 alleles showing the most associated TCRs and HLA-C alleles showing the fewest. Several of the top co-occurrence clusters appeared to be linked to parvovirus B19, influenza, CMV and Epstein-Barr virus, according to a later analysis. Linkage disequilibrium might explain the correlated functional status among segregating V segments, but an unknown experimental factor could not be ruled out. In vitro tests confirmed that a few of the cytomegalovirus-associated TCR beta chains recognize cytomegalovirus antigens. The classifier was reported to diagnose cytomegalovirus status with high specificity and sensitivity in both the original cohort and the validation cohort. A further reported finding was that TCR beta sequences accurately predicted the HLA-A and HLA-B alleles for most subjects in the first cohort. Some IMGT-functional V segments, including TRBV6-2 and TRBV6-3, could not be distinguished by the 87-base-pair reads and were therefore excluded. In the study, 164 TCR beta chains were listed as associated with cytomegalovirus. Compared with equally common non-associated chains, HLA-associated TCR beta chains in a later analysis were more clonally expanded and had lower generation probabilities. A later analysis found that most CMV-associated TCR beta chains appeared HLA-restricted, with HLA associations seemingly driven largely by CMV exposure. When HLA alleles, especially DR and DQ, strongly co-occurred, TCR associations were difficult to assign to individual alleles. A group of highly shared sequence variants was considered likely to be a technical artifact of the sequencing pipeline. The presence/absence analyses assumed that sequencing depth was roughly uniform across donors, and that assumption may not be true.

From cysteine to phenylalanine, the CDR3 is 11 amino acids long. The DNA shown is the 33-base CDR3, in frame from base 1. Based on the germline V gene, the CDR1 and CDR2 sequences are ENHRY and SYGVKD. V loses 7 bases, J loses 7 bases, and the germline ends lie 8 bases apart. The source of this sequence is a middle-aged woman in good health and CMV-seropositive. Specimen: PBMCs. The chain is assembled from TRBV10-3 and TRBJ2-1, with the D gene not confidently named. The nucleotide sequence reads as follows: TGTGCCATCACGGGTACAAATGAGCAGTTCTTC. This is translated as CAITGTNEQFF.